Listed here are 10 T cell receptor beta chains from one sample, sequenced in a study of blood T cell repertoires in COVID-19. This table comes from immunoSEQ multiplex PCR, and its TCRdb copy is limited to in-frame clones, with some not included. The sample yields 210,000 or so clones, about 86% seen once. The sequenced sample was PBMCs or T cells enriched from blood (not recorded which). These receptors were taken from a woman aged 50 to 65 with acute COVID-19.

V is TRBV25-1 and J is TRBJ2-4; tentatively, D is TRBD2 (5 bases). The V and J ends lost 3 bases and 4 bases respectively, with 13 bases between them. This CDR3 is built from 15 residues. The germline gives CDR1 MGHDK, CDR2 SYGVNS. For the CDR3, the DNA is TGTGCCAGCAGTGACCCCAGAGCGGCGAAAAACATTCAGTACTTC. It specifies CASSDPRAAKNIQYF.

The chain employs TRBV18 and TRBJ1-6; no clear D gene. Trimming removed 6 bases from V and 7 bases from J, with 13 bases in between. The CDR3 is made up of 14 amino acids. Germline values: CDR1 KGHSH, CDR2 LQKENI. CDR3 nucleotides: TGTGCCAGCTCCGCCCAGGAATCGAATTCACCCCTCCACTTT. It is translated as CASSAQESNSPLHF. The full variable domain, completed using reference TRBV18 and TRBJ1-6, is NAGVMQNPRHLVRRRGQEARLRCSPMKGHSHVYWYRQLPEEGLKFMVYLQKENIIDESGMPKERFSAEFPKEGPSILRIQQVVRGDSAAYFCASSAQESNSPLHFGNGTRLTVT.

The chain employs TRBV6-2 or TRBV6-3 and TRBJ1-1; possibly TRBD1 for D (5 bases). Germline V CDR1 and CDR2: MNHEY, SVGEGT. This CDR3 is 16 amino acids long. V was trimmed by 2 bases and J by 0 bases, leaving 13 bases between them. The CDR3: CASSYRQGGVNTEAFF. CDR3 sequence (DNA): TGTGCCAGCAGTTACCGGCAGGGTGGCGTGAACACTGAAGCTTTCTTT.

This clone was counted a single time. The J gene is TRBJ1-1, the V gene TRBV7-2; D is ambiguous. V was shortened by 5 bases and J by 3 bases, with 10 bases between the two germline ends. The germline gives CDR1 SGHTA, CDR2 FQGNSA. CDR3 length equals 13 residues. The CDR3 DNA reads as TGTGCCAGCAGCCCTAACCGGGACACTGAAGCTTTCTTT. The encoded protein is CASSPNRDTEAFF.

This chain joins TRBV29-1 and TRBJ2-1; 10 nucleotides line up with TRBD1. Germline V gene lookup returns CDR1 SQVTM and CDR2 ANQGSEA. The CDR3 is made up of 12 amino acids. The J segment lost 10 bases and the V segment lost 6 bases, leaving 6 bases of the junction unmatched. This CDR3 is CSVRQGAGEQFF. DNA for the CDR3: TGCAGCGTCCGACAGGGGGCGGGGGAGCAGTTCTTC.

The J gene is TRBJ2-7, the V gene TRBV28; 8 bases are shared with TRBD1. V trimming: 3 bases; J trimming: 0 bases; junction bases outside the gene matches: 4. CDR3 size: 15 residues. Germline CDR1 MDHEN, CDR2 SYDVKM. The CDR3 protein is CASSFGTGGSYEQYF. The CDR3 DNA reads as TGTGCCAGCAGTTTTGGGACAGGCGGCTCCTACGAGCAGTACTTC.

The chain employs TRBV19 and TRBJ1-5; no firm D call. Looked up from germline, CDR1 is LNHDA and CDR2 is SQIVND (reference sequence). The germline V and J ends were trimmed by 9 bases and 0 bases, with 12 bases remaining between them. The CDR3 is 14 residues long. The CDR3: CASGDGNSNQPQHF. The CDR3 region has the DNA TGTGCCAGCGGCGACGGGAATAGCAATCAGCCCCAGCATTTT.

The CDR3 DNA is TGTGCCAGCAGCCAAGCAACAGGGGGACTCGCCTACGAGCAGTACTTC. Translating gives CASSQATGGLAYEQYF. The chain recombines TRBV14 with TRBJ2-7; TRBD1 matches at 8 bases. This CDR3 contains 16 residues. From germline, CDR1 is SGHDN and CDR2 FVKESK. V lost 1 base, J lost 2 bases, and 7 bases stayed unmatched.

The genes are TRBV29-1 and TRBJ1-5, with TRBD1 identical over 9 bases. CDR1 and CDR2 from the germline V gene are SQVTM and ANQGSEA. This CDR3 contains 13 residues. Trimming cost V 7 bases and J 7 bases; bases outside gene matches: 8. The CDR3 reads CSGSQGQGQPQHF. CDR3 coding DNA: TGCAGCGGATCTCAGGGACAGGGACAGCCCCAGCATTTT.

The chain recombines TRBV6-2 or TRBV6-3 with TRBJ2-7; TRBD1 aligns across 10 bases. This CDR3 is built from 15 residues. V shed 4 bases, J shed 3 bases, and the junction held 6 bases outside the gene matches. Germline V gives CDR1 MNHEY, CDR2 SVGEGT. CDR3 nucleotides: TGTGCCAGCAGTTCAACGGGACAGGGGTTCTACGAGCAGTACTTC. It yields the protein CASSSTGQGFYEQYF.